The 27 T cell receptor beta chains reported below all come from one sample, sequenced in a study of blood T cell repertoires in COVID-19. The assay was immunoSEQ multiplex PCR, and TCRdb's table has in-frame clones only and misses some. The data contain fewer than 150,000 clones, approximately 80% of them singletons. Material: peripheral blood. These receptors were obtained from a man aged 45 to 65 with acute or convalescent COVID-19.

The CDR3 DNA sequence: TGTGCCACCTCGCGCAGGGGGCCTGAGGGTAGTACCGGGGAGCTGTTTTTT. This codes for CATSRRGPEGSTGELFF. The chain is built from TRBV15 and TRBJ2-2; TRBD1 matches at 8 bases. The CDR3 has 17 residues. Germline V CDR1 and CDR2: LNHNV, YYDKDF (reference sequence). The J segment lost 5 bases and the V segment lost 8 bases, leaving 16 bases of the junction unmatched.

The chain links TRBV11-3 to TRBJ1-1, with a possible D match to TRBD1 (5 bases). Germline CDR1 reads SGHNT; CDR2 reads YENEEA. Trimming removed 1 base at V and 4 bases at J, with 16 bases between. This CDR3 spans 16 amino acids. The CDR3 DNA reads TGTGCCAGCAGCTTAGGGGCCCAGGGAGGGGCCACTGAAGCTTTCTTT. Its protein is CASSLGAQGGATEAFF.

The rearrangement joins TRBV14 to TRBJ1-1, with 9 bases matching TRBD1. Germline CDR1 SGHDN, CDR2 FVKESK. Trimming cost V 2 bases and J 4 bases; bases outside gene matches: 11. The CDR3 contains 17 residues. The CDR3, as DNA: TGTGCCAGCAGCCAACATCCTTACAGGGGGCAGGCCACTGAAGCTTTCTTT. Protein sequence: CASSQHPYRGQATEAFF. The variable domain in full, completed from reference TRBV14 and TRBJ1-1, reads EAGVTQFPSHSVIEKGQTVTLRCDPISGHDNLYWYRRVMGKEIKFLLHFVKESKQDESGMPNNRFLAERTGGTYSTLKVQPAELEDSGVYFCASSQHPYRGQATEAFFGQGTRLTVV.

This chain connects TRBV18 to TRBJ2-5, with 8 bases matching TRBD2. CDR1 and CDR2 (germline): KGHSH, LQKENI. Unmatched junction bases numbered 5, after V lost 5 bases and J lost 0 bases. The CDR3 is made up of 15 amino acids. Written as DNA, the CDR3 is TGTGCCAGCTCAATAACTAGCGGAAACCAAGAGACCCAGTACTTC. Translation: CASSITSGNQETQYF.

This clone occurred once. The chain combines TRBV4-1 with TRBJ1-6; 7 nucleotides agree with TRBD1. With 4 bases clipped from V and 7 bases from J, the junction kept 1 base outside the gene matches. The CDR3 is made up of 13 amino acids. Germline V gene data show CDR1 as MGHRA and CDR2 as YSYEKL. This chain's CDR3 is CASSLQGNSPLHF. In DNA, the CDR3 is TGCGCCAGCAGCCTACAGGGGAATTCACCCCTCCACTTT.

The chain combines TRBV2 with TRBJ1-6; perhaps TRBD1 as D (6 bases). The ends were cut back, 5 bases at V and 3 bases at J, with 11 bases in the middle. This CDR3 spans 15 amino acids. Germline V lookup: CDR1 SNHLY, CDR2 FYNNEI. The CDR3 here is CASSKDSNYNSPLHF. Written as DNA, the CDR3 is TGTGCCAGCAGTAAGGACAGCAACTATAATTCACCCCTCCACTTT.

The chain couples TRBV18 to TRBJ2-7; D possibly corresponds to TRBD2 (7 bases). Trimming cost V 3 bases and J 1 base, with 13 bases left between them. CDR1 KGHSH and CDR2 LQKENI come from the germline V gene. This CDR3 contains 15 residues. The CDR3 sequence is CASSPRTRGSYEQYF. The CDR3 bases are TGTGCCAGCTCACCTAGGACTAGGGGGTCCTACGAGCAGTACTTC. The complete variable domain, with remaining parts taken from reference TRBV18 and TRBJ2-7, reads NAGVMQNPRHLVRRRGQEARLRCSPMKGHSHVYWYRQLPEEGLKFMVYLQKENIIDESGMPKERFSAEFPKEGPSILRIQQVVRGDSAAYFCASSPRTRGSYEQYFGPGTRLTVT.

The chain joins TRBV27 to TRBJ2-1; the match to TRBD1 covers 9 bases. Germline V gene lookup returns CDR1 MNHEY and CDR2 SMNVEV (reference sequence). This CDR3 region has 15 residues. With V trimmed by 5 bases and J by 7 bases, 9 bases remained unmatched. Here the CDR3 reads CASSQKPGQGNEQFF. DNA of the CDR3: TGTGCCAGCAGTCAGAAACCGGGACAGGGTAATGAGCAGTTCTTC.

This clone was picked up a small number of times. The rearrangement uses TRBV7-8 and TRBJ2-2; 7 nucleotides line up with TRBD1. Germline CDR1 SGHVS, CDR2 FQNEAQ. The V gene end was trimmed by 6 bases and the J gene end by 1 base; junction bases not matched to a gene: 8. The CDR3 runs 16 residues. The CDR3 spells CASRTRTGMNTGELFF. Here the CDR3 DNA reads TGTGCCAGCAGAACGAGGACAGGAATGAACACCGGGGAGCTGTTTTTT. Variable domain in full (rest from reference TRBV7-8 and TRBJ2-2): GAGVSQSPRYKVAKRGQDVALRCDPISGHVSLFWYQQALGQGPEFLTYFQNEAQLDKSGLPSDRFFAERPEGSVSTLKIQRTQQEDSAVYLCASRTRTGMNTGELFFGEGSRLTVL.

The chain recombines TRBV19 with TRBJ2-3, with no clear D. Germline V gene sequence: CDR1 LNHDA, CDR2 SQIVND (reference sequence). Trimming shortened V by 7 bases and J by 3 bases, and 14 bases separated the two germline ends. The CDR3 covers 14 residues. The CDR3 is CASNPQRSTDTQYF. The CDR3 region has the DNA TGTGCCAGTAATCCCCAGAGGTCGACAGATACGCAGTATTTT.

CDR3 DNA: TGTGCCAGCAGTGATTTAGGGAGCTATGGCTACACCTTC. This codes for CASSDLGSYGYTF. This chain joins TRBV2 and TRBJ1-2, with D uncertain. The CDR3 runs 13 residues. CDR1 is SNHLY, CDR2 FYNNEI, per germline. Deletions cut 3 bases from V and 4 bases from J, with 9 bases between.

This clone occurred a few times. The CDR3 coding sequence is TGTGCCAGCAGTTACGACAGCTCCTATAATTCACCCCTCCACTTT. Protein product: CASSYDSSYNSPLHF. The rearrangement uses TRBV6-5 and TRBJ1-6, with D tentatively TRBD1 (5 bases). The ends were cut back, 2 bases at V and 0 bases at J, with 5 bases in the middle. The CDR3 runs to 15 residues. CDR1 MNHEY and CDR2 SVGAGI come from the germline V gene.

J is TRBJ1-4 and V is TRBV5-1; 10 bases agree with TRBD1. CDR1 is SGHRS and CDR2 is YFSETQ in the germline V gene. The ends lost 3 bases at V and 8 bases at J; junction bases unmatched: 7. CDR3 length equals 15 residues. The CDR3 here is CASSSLGTGEEKLFF. CDR3 DNA sequence: TGCGCCAGCAGCTCTCTCGGGACAGGGGAGGAAAAACTGTTTTTT.

The chain is built from TRBV14 and TRBJ2-5, with D unresolved. V was shortened by 0 bases and J by 2 bases, with 13 bases between the two germline ends. The CDR3 consists of 16 residues. Germline-derived CDR1 and CDR2 are SGHDN and FVKESK. DNA for the CDR3: TGTGCCAGCAGCCAAGATATTTTGGGCAGGCAAGAGACCCAGTACTTC. Its protein product is CASSQDILGRQETQYF.

Written as DNA, the CDR3 is TGCAGCGTTTTGTTAAGGGGGAACACCGGGGAGCTGTTTTTT. Residues: CSVLLRGNTGELFF. The chain carries TRBV29-1 and TRBJ2-2; a weak D match, TRBD1 (5 bases). The CDR3 extends over 14 amino acids. Looked up from germline, CDR1 is SQVTM and CDR2 is ANQGSEA. V was shortened by 5 bases and J by 1 base, with 11 bases between the two germline ends.

There are a few counts of this clone. The V gene is TRBV25-1, the J gene TRBJ1-2, with 9 positions matching TRBD1. CDR1 and CDR2 (germline): MGHDK, SYGVNS. CDR3 size: 13 residues. Trimming removed 6 bases from V and 5 bases from J; junction bases left unmatched: 4. The CDR3 DNA follows: TGTGCCAGCAGACGGACAGGGGATTATGGCTACACCTTC. Its translation: CASRRTGDYGYTF.

This rearrangement joins TRBV7-3 to TRBJ1-2, with D possibly matching TRBD1 (5 bases). The CDR3 is 14 amino acids. CDR1 and CDR2 (germline): SGHTA, FQGTGA. V lost 6 bases, J lost 7 bases, and 18 bases lay in between. In DNA form, the CDR3 reads TGTGCCAGCAGTTCCAGCGGGACTGCTGCTGGCTACACCTTC. It encodes CASSSSGTAAGYTF. Complete variable domain (other parts from reference TRBV7-3 and TRBJ1-2): GAGVSQTPSNKVTEKGKYVELRCDPISGHTALYWYRQSLGQGPEFLIYFQGTGAADDSGLPNDRFFAVRPEGSVSTLKIQRTERGDSAVYLCASSSSGTAAGYTFGSGTRLTVV.

This clone turned up a few times. The chain has TRBV6-5 and TRBJ1-6; 8 nucleotides match TRBD1. The CDR3 covers 14 residues. Germline loops: CDR1 MNHEY, CDR2 SVGAGI. Trimming at V came to 10 bases and at J to 1 base, leaving 3 bases not matched to a gene. The CDR3 here is CATGQGSYNSPLHF. DNA for the CDR3: TGTGCCACCGGACAGGGATCCTATAATTCACCCCTCCACTTT.

The rearrangement uses TRBV2 and TRBJ2-5; D remains ambiguous. The germline V gene has CDR1 SNHLY and CDR2 FYNNEI. The CDR3 runs 14 residues. Trimming removed 3 bases at V and 1 base at J, with 9 bases between. The DNA of the CDR3 is TGTGCCAGCAGTGACGTCGGTTCCCAAGAGACCCAGTACTTC. Amino acid sequence: CASSDVGSQETQYF.

The chain combines TRBV10-1 with TRBJ2-2; unclear D gene. This CDR3 has 13 residues. The V end lost 4 bases, the J end lost 0 bases, and 3 bases lay between the germline ends. Germline CDR1 is WNHNN and CDR2 is SYGVQD (reference sequence). CDR3 DNA sequence: TGCGCCAGCAGTGCGGCGAACACCGGGGAGCTGTTTTTT. Translation gives CASSAANTGELFF.

As regards this clone: The identical CDR3 is also encoded by other nucleotide sequences in the sample. The gene calls are TRBV19 and TRBJ2-7; D may be TRBD1 (5 bases). Trimming cost V 1 base and J 4 bases, with 5 bases left between them. CDR1 LNHDA and CDR2 SQIVND come from the germline V gene (reference sequence). The CDR3 covers 12 residues. CDR3 region: CASSIAGYEQYF. CDR3 in DNA: TGTGCCAGTAGTATAGCAGGGTACGAGCAGTACTTC. Full variable domain (remainder filled in from reference TRBV19 and TRBJ2-7): DGGITQSPKYLFRKEGQNVTLSCEQNLNHDAMYWYRQDPGQGLRLIYYSQIVNDFQKGDIAEGYSVSREKKESFPLTVTSAQKNPTAFYLCASSIAGYEQYFGPGTRLTVT.

The chain uses TRBV5-1 and TRBJ2-7; the D is unclear. Trimming shortened V by 0 bases and J by 3 bases, and 4 bases separated the two germline ends. Per the germline V gene, CDR1 is SGHRS and CDR2 is YFSETQ. CDR3 length: 12 residues. CDR3 sequence: CASSLDGYEQYF. In nucleotides, the CDR3 is TGCGCCAGCAGCTTGGACGGCTACGAGCAGTACTTC.

The chain recombines TRBV20-1 with TRBJ1-2; D is undetermined. Trimming cost V 3 bases and J 2 bases, with 13 bases left between them. The CDR3 has 14 residues. CDR1 DFQATT and CDR2 SNEGSKA come from the germline V gene (reference sequence). CDR3 sequence reads: CSASLSSNNYGYTF. CDR3 bases: TGCAGTGCTAGTCTCTCCAGTAACAACTATGGCTACACCTTC.

Here the CDR3 reads CAISPPPGYTF. The DNA for the CDR3 is TGTGCCATCAGTCCCCCTCCGGGCTACACCTTC. This chain joins TRBV10-3 and TRBJ1-2; D not certain. In germline, CDR1 is ENHRY, CDR2 SYGVKD. The length of the CDR3 is 11 residues. Trimming took off 5 bases at V and 8 bases at J, with 9 bases between the two ends.

The chain employs TRBV5-8 and TRBJ2-3; 8 nucleotides match TRBD2. CDR1 is SGHTS, CDR2 YDEGEE, per germline. This CDR3 is 13 amino acids long. V lost 2 bases and J lost 10; bases outside the gene matches: 6. In nucleotides, the CDR3 is TGTGCCAGCAGCTTCGGGGGGGGCCCGGCGCAGTATTTT. Protein product: CASSFGGGPAQYF.

This clone was observed a few times. The J gene is TRBJ1-2, the V gene TRBV6-5; D is unclear. The CDR3 contains 15 residues. V lost 6 bases, J lost 0 bases, and 14 bases lay in between. Germline CDR1 reads MNHEY; CDR2 reads SVGAGI. CDR3 in amino acids: CASRELLVSNYGYTF. The DNA for the CDR3 is TGTGCCAGCAGAGAGTTACTCGTTTCTAACTATGGCTACACCTTC.

The V call is TRBV10-1, the J call TRBJ2-7, with 10 bases identical to TRBD1. V dropped 5 bases and J dropped 6; count of bases not matched to a gene: 4. CDR1 WNHNN and CDR2 SYGVQD come from the germline V gene (reference sequence). The CDR3 contains 13 residues. CDR3 residues: CASSPRQGAEQYF. The DNA of the CDR3 is TGCGCCAGCAGTCCCCGACAGGGGGCCGAGCAGTACTTC.